Sequencing of this T cell receptor (beta chain) was carried out in a study of post-analysis software for immune sequencing data. Study results and caveats: Samples from one preparation batch, clustered by F measure, grouped strongly together. TRBV segments more frequent in patients than in controls numbered several and included TRBV5-6, TRBV5-1 and TRBV20-1.

The TCR beta cDNA libraries contained unique molecular identifiers. Once roughly 1 to 11 million T cells were used, about half a million cDNA molecules resulted. One entry per CDR3 protein results from TCRdb running MiXCR on the PCR reads. The sample holds 500,000 to 600,000 distinct CDR3 sequences, roughly 46% seen once. This CDR3 spans 12 amino acids. V lost 8 bases and J 7 bases, leaving 15 bases between the germline ends. CDR1 SNHLY and CDR2 FYNNEI come from the germline V gene. Comment on this clonotype: Its antigen is as yet unknown.

The sequence came from a girl aged 5 to 17 with multiple sclerosis. The sequencing sample was made of blood. The chain links TRBV2 to TRBJ2-7; either TRBD1 or TRBD2 may fit D (6 bases each). In nucleotides, the CDR3 is TGTGCCAGCGGATCCCAGGGGAGGGAGCAGTACTTC. This translates into CASGSQGREQYF.